This T cell receptor (beta chain) was documented in a study of blood T cell repertoires in COVID-19. For the study at large: Researchers got acute and convalescent COVID-19 samples from the United States, Italy and Spain. T cells, B-cell-depleted T cells, or PBMCs provided the cDNA or gDNA that served as material.

The CDR3 loop spans 13 amino acids. CDR1 SGHKS and CDR2 YYEKEE come from the germline V gene (reference sequence). Patients in Seattle were enrolled during active infection, then followed longitudinally. In the case of this clone: An end of the junction does not agree with germline; a read error may underlie this.

In the authors' workflow: By means of reference gene primer amplification, nucleated cell counts were estimated. The data were produced by immunoSEQ multiplex PCR, yet TCRdb's version contains in-frame clones alone and is incomplete. V, J and clone size reflect that table, while D and trimming were determined from the DNA. The profile shows about 92,000 clones, around 85% of them singletons. The sample comprised peripheral blood. The J gene is TRBJ2-7, the V gene TRBV5-5, with 7 bases identical to TRBD1. This clonotype was obtained from a woman aged 55 to 70 with COVID-19, enrolled during active disease. The CDR3 loop is CASSSLPGTEREF. The CDR3, as DNA: TGTGCCAGCAGCTCGCTTCCCGGGACAGAACGGGAATTC.